This record covers a single T cell receptor beta chain. The use of a sample-barcoded 5' primer and a J-beta primer mix characterized a second PCR of about 7 to 12 cycles. TCRdb called the 5' RACE reads again in MiXCR, with one record for every CDR3 protein. The sample has approximately 960,000 distinct CDR3 sequences; roughly 28% are singletons. This sample was taken from a study of blood T cells in healthy people across ages. About the research overall: Researchers report that template switching captured about one barcoded beta molecule per two T cells.

Germline V CDR1 and CDR2: SNHLY, FYNNEI. The V and J ends lost 5 bases and 5 bases respectively, with 22 bases between them. This CDR3 spans 16 amino acids. This same sample was also part of a study on T cells of mothers and their children.

The chain links TRBV2 to TRBJ2-7; D tentatively fits TRBD1 or TRBD2 (5 bases each). Sequenced sample: blood. This TCR derives from a woman aged 40 to 50 in good health. CDR3 in DNA: TGTGCCAGCAGTCCAGACGGGGCCACCATCTGGAACGAGCAGTACTTC. Protein sequence: CASSPDGATIWNEQYF.